This is a list of T cell receptor beta chains from one sample in a study of CD8 T cells in Susac syndrome. TCRdb reprocessed the immunoSEQ multiplex PCR reads with MiXCR, giving one entry per CDR3 protein. The sample records 200,000 or so distinct CDR3 sequences, 90% to 97% being singletons. Sequenced sample: CD4+ T cells from PBMCs. These receptors were obtained from a human donor with Susac syndrome. CDR3s include the opening cysteine and the closing phenylalanine or tryptophan. Fields, in order: CDR3 DNA, CDR3 protein, clone size, D gene, J gene, V gene. D genes are given only for firm matches. Not all rows give a size; the values are once, few, many and, for expanded clones, a class.

DNA: TGTGCCAGCAGCCAAGATAACTGGGCAGTCGGGAATGAGCAGTTCTTC
CDR3: CASSQDNWAVGNEQFF
size: NA
D: NA
J: TRBJ2-1
V: TRBV14

DNA: TGTGCCAGCTCACCAGGGACAGCCTCTGGAAACACCATATATTTT
CDR3: CASSPGTASGNTIYF
size: NA
D: TRBD1
J: TRBJ1-3
V: TRBV18

DNA: TGTGCCAGCAGTGAAGCGAGGGGGGCAGGTCAGCCCCAGCATTTT
CDR3: CASSEARGAGQPQHF
size: NA
D: NA
J: TRBJ1-5
V: TRBV2

DNA: TGCAGTGCTAGTTGGCGGAGCACAGATACGCAGTATTTT
CDR3: CSASWRSTDTQYF
size: NA
D: NA
J: TRBJ2-3
V: TRBV20-1

DNA: TGCGCCAGCAGCTTGGAACGTCCACGAGAGACCCAGTACTTC
CDR3: CASSLERPRETQYF
size: NA
D: NA
J: TRBJ2-5
V: TRBV5-1

DNA: TGTGCCAGCAGCTCTCCGGGACTAAGCACAGATACGCAGTATTTT
CDR3: CASSSPGLSTDTQYF
size: once
D: TRBD2
J: TRBJ2-3
V: TRBV7-6

DNA: TGTGCCAGCAGTCTAAGAGAAACAGGGGATACGCAGTATTTT
CDR3: CASSLRETGDTQYF
size: NA
D: NA
J: TRBJ2-3
V: TRBV12-3/TRBV12-4

DNA: TGTGCCAGCAATTTTGAAAATCGACATAGCAATCAGCCCCAGCATTTT
CDR3: CASNFENRHSNQPQHF
size: NA
D: NA
J: TRBJ1-5
V: TRBV12-3/TRBV12-4

DNA: TGTGCCAGCAGTTTGGGGGGGGCCACCGCCGGGGAGCTGTTTTTT
CDR3: CASSLGGATAGELFF
size: NA
D: NA
J: TRBJ2-2
V: TRBV12-3/TRBV12-4

DNA: TGTGCCAGCAGCCAAGATGCAGGATTAATCTATGGCTACACCTTC
CDR3: CASSQDAGLIYGYTF
size: NA
D: NA
J: TRBJ1-2
V: TRBV4-2

DNA: TGTGCCAGCAGCCCCTGGACAGAAGAGACCCAGTACTTC
CDR3: CASSPWTEETQYF
size: few
D: NA
J: TRBJ2-5
V: TRBV6-1

DNA: TGTGCCAGCAGCCCCTTACCGGGGTGGATCCAAGAGACCCAGTACTTC
CDR3: CASSPLPGWIQETQYF
size: NA
D: NA
J: TRBJ2-5
V: TRBV7-9

DNA: TGTGCCAGCAGCTTGCCCAGGAACTATGGCTACACCTTC
CDR3: CASSLPRNYGYTF
size: NA
D: NA
J: TRBJ1-2
V: TRBV5-4

DNA: TGTGCCAGCAATACAGGGAACTATGGCTACACCTTC
CDR3: CASNTGNYGYTF
size: NA
D: NA
J: TRBJ1-2
V: TRBV6-2/TRBV6-3

DNA: TGTGCCAGCTCCCGGGACCAAACCGTCACAGATACGCAGTATTTT
CDR3: CASSRDQTVTDTQYF
size: NA
D: NA
J: TRBJ2-3
V: TRBV18

DNA: TGTGCCAGCTCACCTCTGTCATGGACAAACCATCAACAGACCCAGTACTTC
CDR3: CASSPLSWTNHQQTQYF
size: NA
D: NA
J: TRBJ2-5
V: TRBV18

DNA: TGTGCCAGCAGTACTATAGGGACCGCCTATGGCTACACCTTC
CDR3: CASSTIGTAYGYTF
size: NA
D: NA
J: TRBJ1-2
V: TRBV27

DNA: TGTGCCAGCAGTTTGAGTAGAACGAACGGGGAGCTGTTTTTT
CDR3: CASSLSRTNGELFF
size: NA
D: NA
J: TRBJ2-2
V: TRBV28

DNA: TGTGCCAGCAGCCAAGAAAGGCGGGATTCACCCCTCCACTTT
CDR3: CASSQERRDSPLHF
size: NA
D: NA
J: TRBJ1-6
V: TRBV14

DNA: TGTGCCAGCAGTTATATAAGTGGACCGATGATATATGGCTACACCTTC
CDR3: CASSYISGPMIYGYTF
size: NA
D: NA
J: TRBJ1-2
V: TRBV6-6

DNA: TGTGCCAGCAGACAACAGGGGGCGCAGGGCCAAGAGACCCAGTACTTC
CDR3: CASRQQGAQGQETQYF
size: NA
D: TRBD1
J: TRBJ2-5
V: TRBV28

DNA: TGTGCCAGCAGCTTTTCCGTTGAGCCGGGGGGCTATGGCTACACCTTC
CDR3: CASSFSVEPGGYGYTF
size: NA
D: NA
J: TRBJ1-2
V: TRBV11-2

DNA: TGTGCCAGCAGCTTTGCTAGCGGGGGGAACACCGGGGAGCTGTTTTTT
CDR3: CASSFASGGNTGELFF
size: NA
D: TRBD2
J: TRBJ2-2
V: TRBV7-2

DNA: TGTGCCTGGAGGCCCATCAGGGGGAAGTCGGGAAACACCATATATTTT
CDR3: CAWRPIRGKSGNTIYF
size: NA
D: TRBD1
J: TRBJ1-3
V: TRBV30

DNA: TGTGCCAGCAGCGGATCAGGGTCCGCTGAAGCTTTCTTT
CDR3: CASSGSGSAEAFF
size: NA
D: NA
J: TRBJ1-1
V: TRBV9

DNA: TGCAGCGTTCGCCCCCACACATACGAGCAGTACTTC
CDR3: CSVRPHTYEQYF
size: NA
D: NA
J: TRBJ2-7
V: TRBV29-1

DNA: TGTGCCAGCAGCGTTGACCCAGTCATCGAGACCCAGTACTTC
CDR3: CASSVDPVIETQYF
size: NA
D: NA
J: TRBJ2-5
V: TRBV9

DNA: TGTGCCAGCAGCCACTCGGGACTGGCGACCACAGATACGCAGTATTTT
CDR3: CASSHSGLATTDTQYF
size: NA
D: NA
J: TRBJ2-3
V: TRBV7-8

DNA: TGTGCCAGCAGCTACCAGGGCGGACCCGGGGAGCTGTTTTTT
CDR3: CASSYQGGPGELFF
size: NA
D: NA
J: TRBJ2-2
V: TRBV7-9

DNA: TGCAGTGCTAGTGCTGTCGGCGAGCAGTACTTC
CDR3: CSASAVGEQYF
size: NA
D: NA
J: TRBJ2-7
V: TRBV20-1

DNA: TGCAGCGTTGGCAACGGGGGCTCCGAGCAGTACTTC
CDR3: CSVGNGGSEQYF
size: NA
D: NA
J: TRBJ2-7
V: TRBV29-1